This TCR beta chain is from a study of shared clonotypes between healthy human individuals. Measured with immunoSEQ multiplex PCR; TCRdb has only the in-frame clones, and not every one. This table has about 700,000 clones, around 74% appearing once. The CDR3 has 14 amino acids. V was shortened by 8 bases and J by 7 bases, with 18 bases between the two germline ends. CDR1 and CDR2 (germline): SNHLY, FYNNEI. This TCR was sampled from a woman aged 30 to 39 in good health. V usage is TRBV2 and J usage is TRBJ1-5; maybe TRBD1 (6 bases). Source material: memory CD4+ T cells sorted from blood. Subset given: CD45RA-negative fraction. The CDR3 DNA reads TGTGCCAGCCGCTTAGGGGGAGTGGGGCAGCCCCAGCATTTT. Residues: CASRLGGVGQPQHF.